Below are 24 T cell receptor beta chains sequenced from a single sample in a study of blood T cell repertoires in COVID-19. Generated by immunoSEQ multiplex PCR, the TCRdb table keeps only in-frame clones and is missing some. Among some 65,000 clones, 93% were seen once, and the ten largest hold 2.9%. Source material: peripheral blood. The origin of the receptors is a man aged 65 to 79 with active COVID-19.

The genes are TRBV3-1 (or the pseudogene TRBV3-2) and TRBJ2-4; 12 positions agree with TRBD2. CDR3 size: 18 residues. CDR1 and CDR2 from the germline V gene are LGHDT and YNNKEL (reference sequence). V gave up 4 bases and J gave up 1 base; unmatched junction bases: 8. CDR3 sequence: CASSPTSGGDAAKNIQYF. The CDR3 nucleotides are TGTGCCAGCAGCCCGACTAGCGGGGGAGACGCTGCCAAAAACATTCAGTACTTC.

The rearrangement joins TRBV19 to TRBJ2-2; 9 bases match TRBD1. This CDR3 is built from 16 residues. The junction had 3 bases not matched to a gene; V was cut back by 1 base and J by 3 bases. CDR1 LNHDA and CDR2 SQIVND come from the germline V gene (reference sequence). The CDR3 DNA is TGTGCCAGTAGTATAGCGGGACAGGGCTACACCGGGGAGCTGTTTTTT. Translation: CASSIAGQGYTGELFF.

The chain carries TRBV21-1 and TRBJ2-7; the D call of TRBD1 is as the table states it, not checked on the DNA. TRBV21-1 is a pseudogene. This CDR3 comprises 16 residues. CDR3 amino acids: CASSKTRDSLSYEQYV. CDR3 coding DNA: TGTGCCAGCAGCAAAACTCGGGACAGCCTCTCCTACGAGCAGTACGTC.

This chain joins TRBV6-5 and TRBJ1-1, with 9 bases aligning to TRBD1. V gave up 6 bases and J gave up 1 base; unmatched junction bases: 3. The CDR3 runs to 14 residues. CDR1 and CDR2 from the germline V gene are MNHEY and SVGAGI. CDR3 loop: CASRQQGANTEAFF. The CDR3 DNA reads as TGTGCCAGCAGGCAACAGGGGGCGAACACTGAAGCTTTCTTT.

This clone came up a few times. The chain couples TRBV5-4 to TRBJ2-2; 7 bases fit TRBD2. Per the germline V gene, CDR1 is SGHNT and CDR2 is YYREEE (reference sequence). The CDR3 loop spans 15 amino acids. Trimming at V came to 4 bases and at J to 2 bases, leaving 5 bases not matched to a gene. Here the CDR3 DNA reads TGTGCCAGCAGCCTCCAGCGGGGAAACACCGGGGAGCTGTTTTTT. This encodes CASSLQRGNTGELFF.

The rearrangement links TRBV6-2 or TRBV6-3 to TRBJ2-3, with TRBD2 matching over 15 bases. V dropped 2 bases and J dropped 2; count of bases not matched to a gene: 5. Germline V CDR1 and CDR2: MNHEY, SVGEGT. The CDR3 contains 18 residues. As DNA, the CDR3 is TGTGCCAGCAGTTACCCTCGGACTAGCGGGGGGGCCACAGATACGCAGTATTTT. It encodes CASSYPRTSGGATDTQYF.

Details on this clone: This sample includes further DNA sequences coding for the same CDR3. The rearrangement links TRBV6-5 to TRBJ1-1; 8 nucleotides line up with TRBD1. CDR3 length: 15 amino acids. Germline V gene sequence: CDR1 MNHEY, CDR2 SVGAGI. The V gene end was trimmed by 5 bases and the J gene end by 4 bases; junction bases not matched to a gene: 9. For the CDR3, the DNA is TGTGCCAGCAGTCCACGCCAGGGGGCGGGCACTGAAGCTTTCTTT. Protein: CASSPRQGAGTEAFF.

This chain joins TRBV6-5 and TRBJ1-1, with 8 bases that match TRBD1. The CDR3 has 13 amino acids. The J segment lost 3 bases and the V segment lost 9 bases, leaving 6 bases of the junction unmatched. The germline gives CDR1 MNHEY, CDR2 SVGAGI. The chain's CDR3 is CASETGADTEAFF. The CDR3 DNA is TGTGCCAGTGAGACAGGGGCGGACACTGAAGCTTTCTTT.

The rearrangement uses TRBV15 and TRBJ2-7, with D maybe TRBD2 (6 bases). Germline V gene data show CDR1 as LNHNV and CDR2 as YYDKDF (reference sequence). The CDR3 is made up of 12 amino acids. Trimming left V 0 bases short and J 7 bases short, with 7 bases between. The CDR3 region has the DNA TGTGCCACCAGCAGAGATGGGAGGGAGCAGTACTTC. This codes for CATSRDGREQYF.

This clone appeared a single time. The chain has TRBV3-1 (or the pseudogene TRBV3-2) and TRBJ2-2; 8 nucleotides agree with TRBD1. The germline V gene encodes CDR1 LGHDT and CDR2 YNNKEL (reference sequence). This CDR3 is built from 16 residues. V lost 1 base to trimming and J lost 5 bases; unmatched junction nucleotides: 6. The CDR3 is CASSQGAGGRTGELFF. DNA for the CDR3: TGTGCCAGCAGCCAAGGGGCAGGGGGCCGTACCGGGGAGCTGTTTTTT.

The V gene is TRBV5-1, the J gene TRBJ1-3, with 10 positions matching TRBD1. The V segment lost 1 base and the J segment 5 bases; nucleotides outside the gene matches: 6. The CDR3 runs 16 residues. Germline V gives CDR1 SGHRS, CDR2 YFSETQ. In DNA form, the CDR3 reads TGCGCCAGCAGCTTGACGGGGACAGGGGTGAGAAACACCATATATTTT. Protein: CASSLTGTGVRNTIYF.

The chain is built from TRBV10-3 and TRBJ2-3, with 10 bases that match TRBD2. Trimming took 10 bases from V and 1 from J; bases not matched to a gene: 8. This CDR3 is built from 15 residues. CDR1 is ENHRY, CDR2 SYGVKD, per germline. The CDR3 reads CATSGGEVGTDTQYF. The CDR3 bases are TGTGCCACGAGCGGGGGGGAGGTCGGCACAGATACGCAGTATTTT.

The chain carries TRBV20-1 and TRBJ1-1; 8 bases fit TRBD1. V lost 3 bases, J lost 4 bases, and 13 bases stayed unmatched. This CDR3 region has 16 residues. Germline-derived CDR1 and CDR2 are DFQATT and SNEGSKA (reference sequence). CDR3 sequence (DNA): TGCAGTGCTAGTTTTGGACAGGGAAATAAAGGCACTGAAGCTTTCTTT. It encodes CSASFGQGNKGTEAFF.

The rearrangement joins TRBV6-4 to TRBJ2-6; a possible D gene is TRBD1 (6 bases). Germline V gene sequence: CDR1 MRHNA, CDR2 SNTAGT. Trimming removed 6 bases from V and 3 bases from J, with 15 bases in between. There are 16 residues in the CDR3. The CDR3 DNA sequence: TGTGCCAGCAGCGCCTCACCGACAGGTGGGGCCAACGTCCTGACTTTC. This codes for CASSASPTGGANVLTF.

The gene calls are TRBV29-1 and TRBJ2-3, with 8 bases fitting TRBD2. Trimming at V came to 2 bases and at J to 1 base, leaving 5 bases not matched to a gene. Germline V gene data show CDR1 as SQVTM and CDR2 as ANQGSEA. The CDR3 is made up of 15 amino acids. The CDR3 nucleotides read TGCAGCGTTGAACTCTCGCGGGGGGGCACAGATACGCAGTATTTT. Residues: CSVELSRGGTDTQYF.

The chain is built from TRBV6-5 and TRBJ2-7, with D possibly TRBD1 on 6 matching bases. Looked up from germline, CDR1 is MNHEY and CDR2 is SVGAGI. The ends were cut back, 8 bases at V and 0 bases at J, with 14 bases in the middle. This CDR3 is built from 14 residues. CDR3 loop: CASETGGFSYEQYF. The CDR3 DNA sequence: TGTGCCAGCGAGACAGGCGGCTTCTCCTACGAGCAGTACTTC.

This clone was observed once. The V call is TRBV5-1, the J call TRBJ2-7; D not resolved. Trimming removed 3 bases at V and 0 bases at J, with 10 bases between. This CDR3 is 14 amino acids long. The V gene's germline CDR1 is SGHRS and CDR2 YFSETQ. CDR3 in amino acids: CASSSRVPSYEQYF. DNA of the CDR3: TGCGCCAGCAGCTCTCGTGTCCCCTCCTACGAGCAGTACTTC.

V and J are TRBV21-1 and TRBJ1-1; TRBD1, the table's D call, lacks a check against the DNA. TRBV21-1 is described as a pseudogene. The CDR3 is 13 amino acids. DNA for the CDR3: TGTGCCAGCAGCGCTACAGCGAACACTGAAGCTTTCTTT. Protein product: CASSATANTEAFF.

The CDR3 loop is CASTVGGRYEQYF. CDR3 DNA sequence: TGTGCCAGCACGGTCGGGGGGAGGTACGAGCAGTACTTC. The V call is TRBV6-5, the J call TRBJ2-7, with 7 bases lining up with TRBD2. The V gene's germline CDR1 is MNHEY and CDR2 SVGAGI. The length of the CDR3 is 13 residues. Trimming cost V 7 bases and J 4 bases; bases outside gene matches: 7.

This chain joins TRBV5-5 and TRBJ1-2; D is perhaps TRBD1 (5 bases). CDR1 SGHKS and CDR2 YYEKEE come from the germline V gene (reference sequence). The CDR3 loop spans 14 amino acids. Trimming removed 1 base from V and 3 bases from J, with 10 bases in between. The CDR3, as DNA: TGTGCCAGCAGCTTGTGGGGAGGGGACTATGGCTACACCTTC. Its protein is CASSLWGGDYGYTF.

The V gene is TRBV28, the J gene TRBJ1-2; perhaps TRBD1 as D (6 bases). Trimming cost V 5 bases and J 4 bases, with 17 bases left between them. This CDR3 has 15 residues. Germline CDR1 reads MDHEN; CDR2 reads SYDVKM. The CDR3 spells CASSPQQGVSYGYTF. DNA for the CDR3: TGTGCCAGCAGTCCGCAACAGGGTGTATCCTATGGCTACACCTTC.

This chain's CDR3 is CASSVRTGAAQPQHF. The CDR3 nucleotides read TGTGCCAGCAGCGTAAGGACAGGGGCTGCTCAGCCCCAGCATTTT. The chain links TRBV9 to TRBJ1-5, with TRBD1 identical over 9 bases. This CDR3 is built from 15 residues. The germline gives CDR1 SGDLS, CDR2 YYNGEE. The ends lost 1 base at V and 6 bases at J; junction bases unmatched: 5.

The V call is TRBV5-1, the J call TRBJ2-2; D might be TRBD1 (6 bases). Germline-derived CDR1 and CDR2 are SGHRS and YFSETQ. The CDR3 runs to 13 residues. V gave up 1 base and J gave up 6 bases, with 7 bases separating them. This CDR3 reads CASSLNRAGELFF. In DNA, the CDR3 is TGCGCCAGCAGCTTGAACAGGGCCGGGGAGCTGTTTTTT.

This chain links TRBV13 with TRBJ1-3; 10 nucleotides align to TRBD1. The V segment lost 5 bases and the J segment 0 bases; nucleotides outside the gene matches: 16. Germline CDR1 and CDR2: PRHDT and FYEKMQ (reference sequence). The length of the CDR3 is 20 residues. The CDR3 nucleotides read TGTGCCAGCAGCGGTGGGACAGGGGTTTGGGGCCACAACTCTGGAAACACCATATATTTT. Translation: CASSGGTGVWGHNSGNTIYF. Together with reference TRBV13 and TRBJ1-3, the CDR3 gives the full variable domain: AAGVIQSPRHLIKEKRETATLKCYPIPRHDTVYWYQQGPGQDPQFLISFYEKMQSDKGSIPDRFSAQQFSDYHSELNMSSLELGDSALYFCASSGGTGVWGHNSGNTIYFGEGSWLTVV.